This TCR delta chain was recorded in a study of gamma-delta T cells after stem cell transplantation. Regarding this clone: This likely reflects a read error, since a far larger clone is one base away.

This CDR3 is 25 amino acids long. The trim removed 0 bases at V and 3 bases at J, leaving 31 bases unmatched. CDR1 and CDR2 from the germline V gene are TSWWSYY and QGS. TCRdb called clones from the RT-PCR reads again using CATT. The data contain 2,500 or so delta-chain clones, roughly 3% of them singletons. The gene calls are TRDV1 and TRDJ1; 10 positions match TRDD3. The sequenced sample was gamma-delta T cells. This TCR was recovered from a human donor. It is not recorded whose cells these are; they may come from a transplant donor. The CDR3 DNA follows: TGTGCTCTTGGGGAACTAGTCTCCTACGACTGGGGGATCATTATACCTTGGGGAGCCGCCGATAAACTCATCTTT. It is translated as CALGELVSYDWGIIIPWGAADKLIF.